The 11 T cell receptor beta chains below all came from one sample that was sequenced in a study of PD-L1 blockade in urothelial cancer. The sample's time point: pretreatment peripheral blood. Profiled with immunoSEQ multiplex PCR; TCRdb holds only in-frame clones, not every one. The sample yields almost 90,000 clones, over 80% seen once. Sample: PBMCs, taken around atezolizumab (anti-PD-L1) treatment. These receptors originate from a man aged 55 to 69 with urothelial cancer.

The chain carries TRBV5-4 and TRBJ1-1, with 8 bases aligning to TRBD1. This CDR3 spans 16 amino acids. V lost 0 bases to trimming and J lost 1 base; unmatched junction nucleotides: 5. CDR1 SGHNT and CDR2 YYREEE come from the germline V gene (reference sequence). The CDR3 DNA follows: TGTGCCAGCAGCTTGGTTCCGGGACAGGAGAACACTGAAGCTTTCTTT. Amino acid sequence: CASSLVPGQENTEAFF.

This clone has a single count. This sequence joins TRBV6-5 and TRBJ1-2; 7 bases are a match to TRBD1. The CDR3 has 13 amino acids. The ends lost 6 bases at V and 5 bases at J; junction bases unmatched: 6. Germline loops: CDR1 MNHEY, CDR2 SVGAGI. This chain's CDR3 is CASSKQGKYGYTF. The CDR3 DNA sequence: TGTGCCAGCAGCAAACAGGGGAAATATGGCTACACCTTC.

The chain combines TRBV7-2 with TRBJ2-5; D is perhaps TRBD1 (5 bases). CDR1 is SGHTA and CDR2 is FQGNSA in the germline V gene. The ends were cut back, 5 bases at V and 1 base at J, with 17 bases in the middle. CDR3 length: 16 residues. CDR3 DNA: TGTGCCAGCAGCGCGAATGGGGCACCCCTCCAAGAGACCCAGTACTTC. It specifies CASSANGAPLQETQYF.

This clone was recorded a few times. The chain couples TRBV6-1 to TRBJ2-7; D unclear. This CDR3 comprises 12 residues. V was cut by 0 bases and J by 6 bases, with 6 bases left in between. Per the germline V gene, CDR1 is MNHNS and CDR2 is SASEGT. The CDR3 here is CASSEALVEQYF. The CDR3 DNA follows: TGTGCCAGCAGTGAAGCCCTAGTCGAGCAGTACTTC.

This clone appeared a single time. V gene TRBV29-1 combines with J gene TRBJ2-7; 10 bases line up with TRBD1. The CDR3 runs to 13 residues. V was pared by 6 bases and J by 4 bases, with 6 bases of the junction left unmatched. Germline CDR1 and CDR2: SQVTM and ANQGSEA. The CDR3: CSVWDRGVYEQYF. Written as DNA, the CDR3 is TGCAGCGTCTGGGACAGGGGAGTGTACGAGCAGTACTTC.

This clone was picked up one time. The chain uses TRBV5-1 and TRBJ1-1, with 10 bases matching TRBD1. This CDR3 has 14 residues. CDR1 is SGHRS and CDR2 is YFSETQ in the germline V gene. The trim removed 0 bases at V and 11 bases at J, leaving 7 bases unmatched. In DNA, the CDR3 is TGCGCCAGCAGCTTGGGACAGGGGGCGGGGACGGCTTTCTTT. Translation gives CASSLGQGAGTAFF.

V and J are TRBV6-5 and TRBJ2-3; 7 nucleotides align to TRBD2. Per the germline V gene, CDR1 is MNHEY and CDR2 is SVGAGI. The CDR3 has 15 residues. V gave up 6 bases and J gave up 0 bases; unmatched junction bases: 6. The CDR3 loop is CASRPLAASTDTQYF. For the CDR3, the DNA is TGTGCCAGCAGGCCTCTAGCGGCTAGCACAGATACGCAGTATTTT.

A single count supports this clone. This sequence joins TRBV5-4 and TRBJ2-1, with TRBD2 as a possible D gene (5 bases). The V gene's germline CDR1 is SGHNT and CDR2 YYREEE (reference sequence). This CDR3 has 16 residues. V lost 2 bases to trimming and J lost 0 bases, with 12 bases between them. In DNA form, the CDR3 reads TGTGCCAGCAGCTTCGGCGGGTCGAGCTCCTACAATGAGCAGTTCTTC. This translates into CASSFGGSSSYNEQFF.

The CDR3 DNA follows: TGCAGTGCTATTAAGGGAGATGGCTACACCTTC. Protein product: CSAIKGDGYTF. The V and J genes are TRBV20-1 and TRBJ1-2; D gene uncertain. The CDR3 sequence is 11 residues long. Germline V gives CDR1 DFQATT, CDR2 SNEGSKA (reference sequence). The V and J ends lost 4 bases and 6 bases respectively, with 9 bases between them.

V and J are TRBV7-8 and TRBJ1-6, with D possibly TRBD1 on 6 matching bases. Between the trimmed V and J ends, which lost 4 bases and 7 bases, there was a span of 20 bases. The length of the CDR3 is 17 residues. The germline gives CDR1 SGHVS, CDR2 FQNEAQ. CDR3 in DNA: TGTGCCAGCAGCTCGCCGGTTACACAGGGATTAAATTCACCCCTCCACTTT. Amino acid sequence: CASSSPVTQGLNSPLHF. Full variable domain (outside the CDR3, taken from reference TRBV7-8 and TRBJ1-6): GAGVSQSPRYKVAKRGQDVALRCDPISGHVSLFWYQQALGQGPEFLTYFQNEAQLDKSGLPSDRFFAERPEGSVSTLKIQRTQQEDSAVYLCASSSPVTQGLNSPLHFGNGTRLTVT.

This chain uses TRBV6-5 with TRBJ1-5, with no clear D. CDR3 length: 13 residues. V was trimmed by 2 bases and J by 9 bases, leaving 11 bases between them. Germline assignment: CDR1 MNHEY and CDR2 SVGAGI. CDR3 sequence reads: CASSYVAGGPQHF. The CDR3 DNA reads TGTGCCAGCAGTTACGTAGCGGGAGGGCCCCAGCATTTT.